A selection of T cell receptor beta chains follows, all from one sample in a study of blood T cell repertoires in COVID-19. Generated by immunoSEQ multiplex PCR, the TCRdb table keeps only in-frame clones and is missing some. This sample yields roughly 100,000 clones, of which around 75% are seen a single time; around a sixth belongs to the top ten. Sequenced sample: peripheral blood. The receptors originated from a woman of 80 years or more with active or convalescent COVID-19. The CDR3 runs from the conserved cysteine through the conserved F or W. Each record gives: CDR3 protein, CDR3 DNA, V gene, J gene, D gene, clone size. A D gene is named only where the DNA matches it firmly. A clone size is listed for some rows: how often the clone was seen (once, few, many), or a class if it is expanded.

cdr3_aa: CASRFSGVIGYTF; cdr3_nt: TGTGCCAGCAGATTCTCGGGGGTCATCGGCTACACCTTC; v_call: TRBV5-6; j_call: TRBJ1-2; d_call: NA; clone_size: NA
cdr3_aa: CASSLVGGSGALNEQFF; cdr3_nt: TGTGCCAGCAGCTTAGTTGGGGGTAGCGGAGCGTTGAATGAGCAGTTCTTC; v_call: TRBV7-2; j_call: TRBJ2-1; d_call: NA; clone_size: NA
cdr3_aa: CASSTWTGETQYF; cdr3_nt: TGTGCCAGCAGCACCTGGACAGGGGAGACCCAGTACTTC; v_call: TRBV9; j_call: TRBJ2-5; d_call: TRBD1; clone_size: NA
cdr3_aa: CASTPGRGLTDTQYF; cdr3_nt: TGTGCCAGTACCCCAGGGCGTGGGTTGACAGATACGCAGTATTTT; v_call: TRBV19; j_call: TRBJ2-3; d_call: NA; clone_size: NA
cdr3_aa: CASRIGGQASNQPQHF; cdr3_nt: TGTGCCAGTAGAATAGGCGGGCAGGCTAGCAATCAGCCCCAGCATTTT; v_call: TRBV19; j_call: TRBJ1-5; d_call: NA; clone_size: NA
cdr3_aa: CASSPGVRETQYF; cdr3_nt: TGTGCCAGCAGCCCAGGGGTCCGGGAGACCCAGTACTTC; v_call: TRBV11-1; j_call: TRBJ2-5; d_call: NA; clone_size: NA
cdr3_aa: CASSYGDRTNTEAFF; cdr3_nt: TGTGCCAGCAGCTATGGGGACAGAACGAACACTGAAGCTTTCTTT; v_call: TRBV5-6; j_call: TRBJ1-1; d_call: TRBD1; clone_size: NA
cdr3_aa: CASSPVASGGHYNEQFF; cdr3_nt: TGTGCCAGCTCACCAGTCGCTAGCGGGGGCCACTACAATGAGCAGTTCTTC; v_call: TRBV18; j_call: TRBJ2-1; d_call: TRBD2; clone_size: NA
cdr3_aa: CASTESHRDEQYF; cdr3_nt: TGTGCCAGCACCGAAAGCCACAGGGACGAGCAGTACTTC; v_call: TRBV27; j_call: TRBJ2-7; d_call: NA; clone_size: NA
cdr3_aa: CASSFLDYGYTF; cdr3_nt: TGTGCCAGCAGCTTCCTAGACTATGGCTACACCTTC; v_call: TRBV11-2; j_call: TRBJ1-2; d_call: NA; clone_size: NA
cdr3_aa: CASSIDLRLAGGSHTGELFF; cdr3_nt: TGTGCCAGTAGTATAGATTTGAGACTAGCGGGGGGGTCTCACACCGGGGAGCTGTTTTTT; v_call: TRBV19; j_call: TRBJ2-2; d_call: TRBD2; clone_size: NA
cdr3_aa: CASSWTGTNSPLHF; cdr3_nt: TGTGCCAGCAGCTGGACAGGGACAAATTCACCCCTCCACTTT; v_call: TRBV6-6; j_call: TRBJ1-6; d_call: TRBD1; clone_size: NA
cdr3_aa: CAWSVQGAGHGYTF; cdr3_nt: TGTGCCTGGAGTGTACAGGGGGCGGGTCATGGCTACACCTTC; v_call: TRBV30; j_call: TRBJ1-2; d_call: TRBD1; clone_size: once
cdr3_aa: CASRRFGNQPQHF; cdr3_nt: TGTGCCAGCAGAAGGTTCGGGAATCAGCCCCAGCATTTT; v_call: TRBV2; j_call: TRBJ1-5; d_call: NA; clone_size: NA
cdr3_aa: CAWSDRLAGGLGETQYF; cdr3_nt: TGTGCCTGGAGCGATCGACTAGCGGGGGGGCTGGGAGAGACCCAGTACTTC; v_call: TRBV30; j_call: TRBJ2-5; d_call: TRBD2; clone_size: NA
cdr3_aa: CASSEQRTRETQYF; cdr3_nt: TGTGCCAGCAGTGAACAACGCACCAGGGAGACCCAGTACTTC; v_call: TRBV2; j_call: TRBJ2-5; d_call: NA; clone_size: few
cdr3_aa: CAISVSSGRADNEQFF; cdr3_nt: TGTGCCATCAGTGTGTCTAGCGGGAGGGCCGACAATGAGCAGTTCTTC; v_call: TRBV10-3; j_call: TRBJ2-1; d_call: TRBD2; clone_size: NA
cdr3_aa: CASRGSGNTIYF; cdr3_nt: TGTGCCAGCAGGGGGAGTGGAAACACCATATATTTT; v_call: TRBV6-5; j_call: TRBJ1-3; d_call: NA; clone_size: NA
cdr3_aa: CASSPRLDYTQYF; cdr3_nt: TGTGCCAGCAGTCCCCGACTAGACTATACGCAGTATTTT; v_call: TRBV2; j_call: TRBJ2-3; d_call: NA; clone_size: few
cdr3_aa: CASPPQTSATIQETQYF; cdr3_nt: TGTGCCAGCCCGCCGCAGACTAGCGCTACCATCCAAGAGACCCAGTACTTC; v_call: TRBV18; j_call: TRBJ2-5; d_call: TRBD2; clone_size: NA
cdr3_aa: CASSAFEETQYF; cdr3_nt: TGTGCCAGCAGCGCCTTTGAGGAGACCCAGTACTTC; v_call: TRBV9; j_call: TRBJ2-5; d_call: NA; clone_size: NA
cdr3_aa: CASSQDLNYNEQFF; cdr3_nt: TGTGCCAGCAGCCAAGATCTAAATTACAATGAGCAGTTCTTC; v_call: TRBV3-1/TRBV3-2; j_call: TRBJ2-1; d_call: NA; clone_size: NA
cdr3_aa: CASRPAGVINEQFF; cdr3_nt: TGTGCCAGCAGGCCAGCGGGAGTGATCAATGAGCAGTTCTTC; v_call: TRBV6-5; j_call: TRBJ2-1; d_call: TRBD2; clone_size: NA
cdr3_aa: CASGSRGTEAFF; cdr3_nt: TGTGCTAGTGGCTCCCGAGGCACTGAAGCTTTCTTT; v_call: TRBV12-5; j_call: TRBJ1-1; d_call: NA; clone_size: few
cdr3_aa: CASRRTGDSPLHF; cdr3_nt: TGCGCCAGCAGGAGGACAGGAGATTCACCCCTCCACTTT; v_call: TRBV10-2; j_call: TRBJ1-6; d_call: TRBD1; clone_size: NA
cdr3_aa: CASSQVFGQGANTDTQYF; cdr3_nt: TGCGCCAGCAGCCAAGTGTTTGGACAGGGGGCGAACACAGATACGCAGTATTTT; v_call: TRBV4-3; j_call: TRBJ2-3; d_call: TRBD1; clone_size: NA
cdr3_aa: CASSIQSGNTIYF; cdr3_nt: TGTGCCAGTAGTATCCAATCAGGAAACACCATATATTTT; v_call: TRBV19; j_call: TRBJ1-3; d_call: NA; clone_size: NA
cdr3_aa: CASSSERTQYF; cdr3_nt: TGTGCCAGCAGTTCCGAGAGGACCCAGTACTTC; v_call: TRBV6-6; j_call: TRBJ2-5; d_call: NA; clone_size: NA
cdr3_aa: CASRTGHGTEAFF; cdr3_nt: TGTGCCAGCAGGACAGGTCACGGGACTGAAGCTTTCTTT; v_call: TRBV6-5; j_call: TRBJ1-1; d_call: NA; clone_size: once
cdr3_aa: CASSIDPQGSSYNEQFF; cdr3_nt: TGTGCCAGTAGTATAGATCCACAGGGGTCGTCCTACAATGAGCAGTTCTTC; v_call: TRBV19; j_call: TRBJ2-1; d_call: TRBD1; clone_size: NA
cdr3_aa: CASSYRETNEKLFF; cdr3_nt: TGTGCCAGCAGCTACAGGGAAACTAATGAAAAACTGTTTTTT; v_call: TRBV27; j_call: TRBJ1-4; d_call: NA; clone_size: few
cdr3_aa: CASGPRGSSYNEQFF; cdr3_nt: TGTGCCAGCGGGCCCAGAGGGTCCTCCTACAATGAGCAGTTCTTC; v_call: TRBV7-9; j_call: TRBJ2-1; d_call: NA; clone_size: NA
cdr3_aa: CATSRGGTNEKLFF; cdr3_nt: TGTGCCACCAGCAGAGGCGGGACTAATGAAAAACTGTTTTTT; v_call: TRBV15; j_call: TRBJ1-4; d_call: NA; clone_size: NA
cdr3_aa: CASSSAGAYEQYF; cdr3_nt: TGTGCCAGCTCCTCAGCGGGGGCCTACGAGCAGTACTTC; v_call: TRBV7-2; j_call: TRBJ2-7; d_call: TRBD2; clone_size: NA
cdr3_aa: CASSFYYNEQFF; cdr3_nt: TGTGCCAGCAGTTTTTACTACAATGAGCAGTTCTTC; v_call: TRBV28; j_call: TRBJ2-1; d_call: NA; clone_size: NA
cdr3_aa: CASSFTGGGSGYTF; cdr3_nt: TGTGCCAGCAGTTTCACAGGGGGAGGTAGTGGCTACACCTTC; v_call: TRBV28; j_call: TRBJ1-2; d_call: TRBD1; clone_size: NA
cdr3_aa: CASSVRGDGDITDTQYF; cdr3_nt: TGTGCCAGCAGCGTTAGAGGAGACGGGGACATCACAGATACGCAGTATTTT; v_call: TRBV9; j_call: TRBJ2-3; d_call: NA; clone_size: NA
cdr3_aa: CAWSGPNPRGEQFF; cdr3_nt: TGTGCCTGGAGCGGCCCAAATCCCCGCGGTGAGCAGTTCTTC; v_call: TRBV30; j_call: TRBJ2-1; d_call: NA; clone_size: NA
cdr3_aa: CASSRLDRAYEQYF; cdr3_nt: TGTGCCAGCAGTCGCCTGGACAGGGCCTACGAGCAGTACTTC; v_call: TRBV27; j_call: TRBJ2-7; d_call: TRBD1; clone_size: NA
cdr3_aa: CASSSSRAGELFF; cdr3_nt: TGTGCCAGCAGTTCGTCTAGAGCCGGGGAGCTGTTTTTT; v_call: TRBV6-6; j_call: TRBJ2-2; d_call: NA; clone_size: NA
cdr3_aa: CAINDGQGGNTEAFF; cdr3_nt: TGTGCCATCAATGATGGGCAGGGGGGGAACACTGAAGCTTTCTTT; v_call: TRBV10-3; j_call: TRBJ1-1; d_call: TRBD1; clone_size: NA
cdr3_aa: CATSRDQGTSVYEQYF; cdr3_nt: TGTGCCACCAGCAGAGATCAGGGGACTAGCGTCTACGAGCAGTACTTC; v_call: TRBV15; j_call: TRBJ2-7; d_call: TRBD2; clone_size: few
cdr3_aa: CASSPQTLGSSTDTQYF; cdr3_nt: TGCGCCAGCAGCCCCCAAACCCTTGGCAGTAGCACAGATACGCAGTATTTT; v_call: TRBV5-1; j_call: TRBJ2-3; d_call: NA; clone_size: NA
cdr3_aa: CSVGRANEKLFF; cdr3_nt: TGCAGCGTTGGCAGGGCGAATGAAAAACTGTTTTTT; v_call: TRBV29-1; j_call: TRBJ1-4; d_call: NA; clone_size: NA
cdr3_aa: CAISGIEGGNSPLHF; cdr3_nt: TGTGCCATCAGTGGGATCGAGGGTGGAAATTCACCCCTCCACTTT; v_call: TRBV10-3; j_call: TRBJ1-6; d_call: NA; clone_size: NA
cdr3_aa: CASSEPGLLYEQYF; cdr3_nt: TGTGCCAGCAGCGAGCCGGGACTCCTCTACGAGCAGTACTTC; v_call: TRBV14; j_call: TRBJ2-7; d_call: NA; clone_size: few
cdr3_aa: CASSFGSDSNQPQHF; cdr3_nt: TGTGCCAGCAGCTTTGGGAGCGATAGCAATCAGCCCCAGCATTTT; v_call: TRBV5-5; j_call: TRBJ1-5; d_call: NA; clone_size: NA
cdr3_aa: CASSYPQQRQFF; cdr3_nt: TGTGCCAGCAGTTACCCCCAACAGAGACAGTTCTTC; v_call: TRBV6-2/TRBV6-3; j_call: TRBJ2-1; d_call: NA; clone_size: NA
cdr3_aa: CASSQRLAGGQETQYF; cdr3_nt: TGTGCCAGCAGCCAGAGACTAGCGGGGGGGCAAGAGACCCAGTACTTC; v_call: TRBV7-2; j_call: TRBJ2-5; d_call: TRBD2; clone_size: NA
cdr3_aa: CASSSGTSGGVDTQYF; cdr3_nt: TGTGCCAGCAGCTCCGGGACTAGCGGGGGGGTAGATACGCAGTATTTT; v_call: TRBV11-3; j_call: TRBJ2-3; d_call: TRBD2; clone_size: NA
cdr3_aa: CASSFTGPKAEQYF; cdr3_nt: TGTGCCAGCAGCTTCACAGGACCCAAGGCCGAGCAGTACTTC; v_call: TRBV11-1; j_call: TRBJ2-7; d_call: NA; clone_size: NA
cdr3_aa: CASSVARGRTGLFTDTQYF; cdr3_nt: TGTGCCAGCAGCGTAGCTAGGGGACGGACAGGACTATTCACAGATACGCAGTATTTT; v_call: TRBV9; j_call: TRBJ2-3; d_call: NA; clone_size: NA